Ten or more counts support the clone carrying this T cell receptor beta chain. CDR1 is MDHEN, CDR2 SYDVKM, per germline. The CDR3 is 13 residues long. TCRdb reprocessed the PCR reads via MiXCR and lists one record per CDR3 protein. The sample carries 7,000 to 9,500 distinct CDR3 sequences, about 41% recorded once. The data stem from a study of CD4 and CD8 cells across lung adenocarcinoma regions. The sequence derives from a male donor with lung adenocarcinoma. The CD4 and CD8 labels of this study may be unreliable. The V call is TRBV28, the J call TRBJ2-5; perhaps D is TRBD1 or TRBD2 (5 bases each). The last part of the DNA fits TRBJ2-7 better; the J call may be wrong. Sequences were obtained from CD8+ T cells from the center of a lung tumor. The CDR3 sequence is CASSASGTIEQYF. CDR3 bases: TGTGCCAGCAGCGCCTCCGGGACCATCGAGCAGTACTTC.